The entry that follows covers one T cell receptor (beta chain) sequence. Its antigen is still unknown. Trimming took 5 bases from V and 0 from J, leaving 19 bases between them. In germline, CDR1 is SQVTM, CDR2 ANQGSEA. CDR3 length: 17 amino acids. TCR beta cDNA libraries included unique molecular identifiers. Each sample of roughly 1 to 11 million input T cells yielded around 500,000 cDNA molecules, so each molecule approximated one T cell. In TCRdb, the PCR reads were re-called with MiXCR into one record per CDR3 protein. The repertoire consists of hundreds of thousands of distinct CDR3 sequences, with more than 50% occurring once and the leading ten covering around 10%. The data were obtained in a study of post-analysis software for immune sequencing data. For the study at large: The patients showed relapsing-remitting, secondary progressive and progressive-relapsing multiple sclerosis courses.

Findings of the study overall: TRBV5-6, TRBV5-1 and TRBV20-1 were among about 5 TRBV segments more frequent in patients than controls. For normalized Chao1 diversity, multiple sclerosis patients scored significantly lower than controls did.

The chain employs TRBV29-1 and TRBJ2-2; a weak D match, TRBD2 (5 bases). Sequencing input: blood. The sequence derives from a girl aged 2 to 10 with multiple sclerosis. The CDR3 coding sequence is TGCAGCGTTCTGAAGATGAGCGGCCTCCCGAACACCGGGGAGCTGTTTTTT. This codes for CSVLKMSGLPNTGELFF.